Included here is one T cell receptor beta chain sequence, with context. Its antigen is not identified. The length of the CDR3 is 12 residues. Germline loops: CDR1 SGHTA, CDR2 FQGNSA. Trimming pared 1 base from V and 8 bases from J, leaving 8 bases between. The entry originates in a study of cytomegalovirus exposure and HLA in healthy donors. Study information: There were approximately 400 genotyped donors. Of these, roughly 82% fell in the genetic ancestry cluster associated with self-reported Caucasian donors. Study-wide results and caveats: Immune exposure information available was restricted to CMV serostatus. The analysis excluded some indistinguishable V segments, including TRBV6-2 and TRBV6-3.

A multiplex PCR was run with 60 Vbeta primers and 13 Jbeta primers. Repertoires were generated with immunoSEQ multiplex PCR, while TCRdb's copy carries only in-frame clones and drops some. The sample has 60,000 to 70,000 clones; roughly three quarters are singletons. V gene TRBV7-2 combines with J gene TRBJ1-2; no clear D. This TCR was sampled from a woman in her thirties in good health and CMV-seronegative. The sequenced material came from PBMCs. CDR3 bases: TGTGCCAGCAGCTTAGATAATCGGGGCTACACCTTC. Protein sequence: CASSLDNRGYTF.